The clone carrying this TCR beta chain was counted a single time. Its antigen is unknown. This specimen belongs to a study of T cell repertoires in ileal Crohn's disease. At the level of the study: Every patient was operated on for stricturing (roughly 61%) or penetrating (39%) complications.

Here immunoSEQ multiplex PCR was the method, and the copy in TCRdb shows in-frame clones only, minus some. The data hold about 13,000 clones, with approximately 78% observed a single time. Study-level findings and limits: Clonality above 26.8% at surgery always came with endoscopic recurrence. Active smokers at surgery had more clonal expansions than non-smokers.

From germline, CDR1 is SNHLY and CDR2 FYNNEI. The CDR3 loop spans 14 amino acids. V shed 5 bases, J shed 6 bases, and the junction held 6 bases outside the gene matches. Sequenced input: ileal tissue. The TCR was taken from an adult with Crohn's disease. The chain uses TRBV2 and TRBJ2-1, with 8 bases lining up with TRBD2. The CDR3 reads CASSTGGLFNEQFF. The CDR3 DNA sequence: TGTGCCAGCAGTACGGGGGGGCTCTTCAATGAGCAGTTCTTC.